This passage covers 19 T cell receptor beta chains from one sample sequenced in a study of blood T cells in healthy people across ages. A second PCR, run for roughly 7 to 11 cycles, used a sample-barcoded 5' primer plus a J-beta primer mix. TCRdb reprocessed the 5' RACE reads via MiXCR and lists one record per CDR3 protein. The repertoire holds about 780,000 distinct CDR3 sequences, with around 25% as singletons. This sample also belongs to another study, concerning T cells of mothers and their children.

The sample taken for sequencing was blood. The source is a boy aged 5-17 years in good health.

The chain recombines TRBV12-3 or TRBV12-4 with TRBJ2-1; D ambiguous. The assigned J gene may be wrong: the sequence end matches TRBJ2-5 better. This CDR3 is 12 amino acids long. The CDR3 sequence: CASSILPRTQYF. Written as DNA, the CDR3 is TGTGCCAGCAGTATCTTGCCGAGGACCCAGTACTTC.

J is TRBJ2-1 and V is TRBV5-1; TRBD2 matches 11 bases. Germline CDR1 and CDR2: SGHRS and YFSETQ. The CDR3 is 15 residues long. With V trimmed by 3 bases and J by 6 bases, 5 bases remained unmatched. Here the CDR3 reads CASSYSGGAGNEQFF. In DNA form, the CDR3 reads TGCGCCAGCAGCTATAGCGGGGGGGCCGGCAATGAGCAGTTCTTC.

The V and J genes are TRBV12-3 or TRBV12-4 and TRBJ2-1, with D possibly TRBD2 on 6 matching bases. Trimming removed 7 bases from V and 3 bases from J, with 19 bases in between. The CDR3 has 16 residues. The CDR3 loop is CASILSSDRDYNEQFF. The CDR3 DNA reads TGTGCCAGCATCCTCTCTAGCGACCGCGACTACAATGAGCAGTTCTTC.

The chain employs TRBV5-1 and TRBJ2-5, with 11 nucleotides matching TRBD2. Germline V gives CDR1 SGHRS, CDR2 YFSETQ. After removal of 2 bases from V and 4 bases from J, the junction contained 4 bases not matched to a gene. This CDR3 is built from 15 residues. CDR3 amino acids: CASSFRLAGRETQYF. As DNA, the CDR3 is TGCGCCAGCAGCTTCCGACTAGCGGGGAGAGAGACCCAGTACTTC.

Only a few counts were recorded for this clonotype. The DNA of the CDR3 is TGTGCCAGTAGTAACCTGGGACAGGCCCTCCAAGAGACCCAGTACTTC. Translated, it gives CASSNLGQALQETQYF. The V gene is TRBV19, the J gene TRBJ2-5, with TRBD1 matching 8 bases. CDR3 length equals 16 residues. Germline lookup yields CDR1 LNHDA and CDR2 SQIVND (reference sequence). The trim removed 4 bases at V and 1 base at J, leaving 8 bases unmatched.

The J gene is TRBJ1-1, the V gene TRBV12-3 or TRBV12-4; no firm D call. Deletions cut 8 bases from V and 6 bases from J, with 10 bases between. The CDR3 totals 11 residues. CDR3 DNA: TGTGCCAGCGGTCTCAGTTCTGAAGCTTTCTTT. Translating gives CASGLSSEAFF.

The rearrangement joins TRBV28 to TRBJ2-7; 12 nucleotides align to TRBD1. CDR3 length equals 13 residues. Germline V gene sequence: CDR1 MDHEN, CDR2 SYDVKM. V shed 8 bases and J 2 bases; nucleotides not matched to a gene: 1. This chain's CDR3 is CASGTGGPYEQYF. CDR3 DNA sequence: TGTGCCAGCGGGACAGGGGGCCCCTACGAGCAGTACTTC.

The table lists this clonotype with many counts. The chain carries TRBV7-3 and TRBJ2-5; D might be TRBD2 (5 bases). Deletions cut 6 bases from V and 5 bases from J, with 16 bases between. Per germline, CDR1 SGHTA and CDR2 FQGTGA. The CDR3 extends over 14 amino acids. The CDR3 sequence: CASSPTGGWETQYF. DNA of the CDR3: TGTGCCAGCAGTCCTACGGGCGGGTGGGAGACCCAGTACTTC.

This clonotype was counted a few times. A junction end diverges from the germline sequence, so it may reflect a read error. This chain links TRBV29-1 with TRBJ2-1, with no clear D. CDR3 length: 11 residues. From germline, CDR1 is SQVTM and CDR2 ANQGSEA. The CDR3 nucleotides read TGCAGCGTTGTTGCCTACAACGAGCAGTTCTTC. It codes for CSVVAYNEQFF.

This clonotype has only a few counts. The genes are TRBV5-1 and TRBJ2-5; D gene uncertain. Germline V CDR1 and CDR2: SGHRS, YFSETQ. The length of the CDR3 is 16 residues. V was pared by 0 bases and J by 5 bases, with 17 bases between. In DNA, the CDR3 is TGCGCCAGCAGCTTGGGATTAAATAATCCACGGGAGACCCAGTACTTC. Its protein is CASSLGLNNPRETQYF.

The gene calls are TRBV10-2 and TRBJ1-2; no clear D gene. The CDR3 spans 11 residues. Trimming removed 8 bases at V and 6 bases at J, with 10 bases between. Germline loops: CDR1 WSHSY, CDR2 SAAADI. The DNA of the CDR3 is TGCGCCAGCCGAAACTCAAATGGCTACACCTTC. Translating gives CASRNSNGYTF.

The chain uses TRBV6-1 and TRBJ2-7, with no clear D. The CDR3 spans 12 residues. CDR1 and CDR2 from the germline V gene are MNHNS and SASEGT. The V end lost 7 bases, the J end lost 5 bases, and 12 bases lay between the germline ends. The CDR3 DNA is TGTGCCAGCACCTCAATGGACCACGAGCAGTACTTC. Its protein is CASTSMDHEQYF.

This clonotype was counted a few times. The chain has TRBV20-1 and TRBJ2-3; D is perhaps TRBD2 (5 bases). Trimming took off 7 bases at V and 0 bases at J, with 14 bases between the two ends. CDR1 and CDR2 (germline): DFQATT, SNEGSKA (reference sequence). The CDR3 runs 14 residues. CDR3 in amino acids: CSVRTPNSTDTQYF. CDR3 in DNA: TGCAGTGTCCGGACTCCGAATAGCACAGATACGCAGTATTTT.

The rearrangement uses TRBV5-1 and TRBJ1-1, with D tentatively TRBD1 (5 bases). CDR1 SGHRS and CDR2 YFSETQ come from the germline V gene. Trimming stripped 4 bases from V and 6 bases from J, with 16 bases between. The CDR3 covers 14 residues. In DNA form, the CDR3 reads TGCGCCAGCAGCGTGGGGACCGGGGGTGCTGAAGCTTTCTTT. Translated: CASSVGTGGAEAFF. Supplemented by reference TRBV5-1 and TRBJ1-1, the full variable domain reads KAGVTQTPRYLIKTRGQQVTLSCSPISGHRSVSWYQQTPGQGLQFLFEYFSETQRNKGNFPGRFSGRQFSNSRSEMNVSTLELGDSALYLCASSVGTGGAEAFFGQGTRLTVV.

J is TRBJ2-5 and V is TRBV9, with D possibly being TRBD1 (5 bases). CDR3 length equals 13 residues. Germline V gives CDR1 SGDLS, CDR2 YYNGEE. Trimming cost V 5 bases and J 1 base, with 9 bases left between them. This chain's CDR3 is CASSMTAQETQYF. CDR3 coding DNA: TGTGCCAGCAGTATGACAGCCCAAGAGACCCAGTACTTC. The full variable domain, with the rest looked up from reference TRBV9 and TRBJ2-5, is DSGVTQTPKHLITATGQRVTLRCSPRSGDLSVYWYQQSLDQGLQFLIQYYNGEERAKGNILERFSAQQFPDLHSELNLSSLELGDSALYFCASSMTAQETQYFGPGTRLLVL.

This clonotype was detected a few times. This chain links TRBV3-1 with TRBJ2-2; 7 nucleotides match TRBD1. This CDR3 has 18 amino acids. CDR1 is LGHDT and CDR2 is YNNKEL in the germline V gene (reference sequence). V gave up 0 bases and J gave up 1 base; unmatched junction bases: 8. The CDR3 nucleotides are TGTGCCAGCAGCCAAGAGTCCCCGACAGGGAAGAACACCGGGGAGCTGTTTTTT. It translates to CASSQESPTGKNTGELFF.

This clonotype came up many times. The J gene is TRBJ1-4, the V gene TRBV6-5; 8 bases line up with TRBD1. V gave up 6 bases and J gave up 8 bases; unmatched junction bases: 2. This CDR3 is built from 12 residues. CDR1 and CDR2 (germline): MNHEY, SVGAGI. CDR3 nucleotides: TGTGCCAGCAGGTCAGGGGGCGAAAAACTGTTTTTT. It translates to CASRSGGEKLFF.

The chain combines TRBV7-6 with TRBJ2-1; the D is unclear. V dropped 5 bases and J dropped 0 bases, with 11 bases sitting between them. The CDR3 extends over 15 amino acids. Germline CDR1 and CDR2: SGHVS and FNYEAQ. The CDR3 sequence is CASSLGNSSYNEQFF. CDR3 nucleotides: TGTGCCAGCAGCCTAGGGAACTCCTCCTACAATGAGCAGTTCTTC. Combining the CDR3 with reference TRBV7-6 and TRBJ2-1 gives the whole variable domain GAGVSQSPRYKVTKRGQDVALRCDPISGHVSLYWYRQALGQGPEFLTYFNYEAQQDKSGLPNDRFSAERPEGSISTLTIQRTEQRDSAMYRCASSLGNSSYNEQFFGPGTRLTVL.

This clonotype was detected only a few times. CDR3 loop: CASSSFNGRETQYF. CDR3 nucleotide sequence: TGTGCCAGCAGCTCCTTTAACGGGCGAGAGACCCAGTACTTC. J is TRBJ2-5 and V is TRBV7-9; the D is unclear. Germline CDR1 and CDR2: SEHNR and FQNEAQ (reference sequence). This CDR3 has 14 amino acids. Trimming cost V 4 bases and J 4 bases, with 13 bases left between them.